One sample yielded the 8 T cell receptor beta chains listed below, sequenced in a study of response to subunit inactivated influenza vaccine. In TCRdb, the RT-PCR reads were re-called with MiXCR into one record per CDR3 protein. The sample consists of around 580,000 distinct CDR3 sequences, 14% of them appearing once. The material sequenced was PBMCs from blood, taken 12 days after vaccination. These receptors originate from a man aged 45-65 years who received an inactivated influenza vaccine.

CDR3 amino acids: CASSPPGGGSTDTQYF. Here the CDR3 DNA reads TGTGCCAGCTCACCACCGGGCGGCGGAAGCACAGATACGCAGTATTTT. The V and J genes are TRBV18 and TRBJ2-3; unclear D gene. V lost 0 bases, J lost 0 bases, and 10 bases lay in between. The CDR3 has 16 residues. CDR1 and CDR2 from the germline V gene are KGHSH and LQKENI.

This clonotype was seen at least ten times. The gene calls are TRBV12-3 or TRBV12-4 and TRBJ2-5, with D unresolved. Trimming left V 5 bases short and J 1 base short, with 8 bases between. This CDR3 is 13 amino acids long. CDR3 nucleotide sequence: TGTGCCAGCAGTATCGGCTCCCAAGAGACCCAGTACTTC. Encoded protein: CASSIGSQETQYF.

The sample holds a few counts of this clonotype. V and J are TRBV4-2 and TRBJ2-1; 7 bases are shared with TRBD2. This CDR3 region has 15 residues. Trimming removed 4 bases from V and 10 bases from J; junction bases left unmatched: 13. Germline loops: CDR1 LGHNA, CDR2 YNFKEQ. CDR3: CASSPLAGGDREQFF. CDR3 nucleotide sequence: TGTGCCAGCAGCCCCTTAGCGGGTGGAGACCGGGAGCAGTTCTTC.

About this clonotype: The junction departs from germline at one end; a sequencing error may be responsible. V usage is TRBV5-1 and J usage is TRBJ1-1; no definite D call. Germline CDR1 is SGHRS and CDR2 is YFSETQ. The CDR3 contains 15 residues. This chain's CDR3 is CASSLDPSTTLTGIF. CDR3 nucleotide sequence: TGCGCCAGCAGCTTGGATCCATCCACCACACTGACCGGGATTTTT.

By share of the sample, this clonotype is large. The rearrangement links TRBV9 to TRBJ1-3; the D gene is possibly TRBD1 (6 bases). Germline CDR1 is SGDLS and CDR2 is YYNGEE. V was trimmed by 4 bases and J by 7 bases, leaving 15 bases between them. CDR3 length equals 14 residues. For the CDR3, the DNA is TGTGCCAGCAGCTCCCTAGGGGGGATCAACACCATATATTTT. This encodes CASSSLGGINTIYF.

With regard to this clonotype: A single base separates this from a much larger clone, so it may be a read error. The rearrangement uses TRBV5-1 and TRBJ2-5, with 9 nucleotides matching TRBD1. There are 14 residues in the CDR3. The germline gives CDR1 SGHRS, CDR2 YFSETQ. This CDR3 is CASSMGQGEETHYF. CDR3 nucleotide sequence: TGCGCCAGCAGCATGGGACAGGGAGAAGAGACCCATTACTTC.

There are a few counts of this clonotype. This sequence joins TRBV21-1 and TRBJ2-3; no check of the table's D call, TRBD1, against the DNA was made. TRBV21-1 represents a pseudogene. The CDR3 totals 18 residues. CDR3 DNA: TGTGCCAGCAGCAAATTATCCCAACAGGGGGGGGGCACAGATACGCAGTATTTT. Its protein product is CASSKLSQQGGGTDTQYF.

This clonotype was found many times. The chain combines TRBV5-6 with TRBJ2-5; tentatively, D is TRBD2 (5 bases). The V gene lost 5 bases and the J gene lost 6 bases, with 17 bases spanning the gap. Per the germline V gene, CDR1 is SGHDT and CDR2 is YYEEEE. The CDR3 runs to 14 residues. The CDR3 DNA reads TGTGCCAGCAGTCCCGGGCCGGGGTTGAAGACCCAGTACTTC. Encoded protein: CASSPGPGLKTQYF.